These 29 T cell receptor beta chains came from one sample sequenced in a study of blood T cell repertoires in COVID-19. The repertoire was sequenced with immunoSEQ multiplex PCR; TCRdb's copy has only in-frame clones and lacks some. Among more than 250,000 clones, 88% were seen once, and the ten largest hold more than 0.95%. Sequencing input: PBMCs or T cells enriched from blood (not recorded which). Receptor source: a woman aged 40 to 50 with acute COVID-19.

The chain is built from TRBV27 and TRBJ2-1; TRBD1 agrees at 7 bases. This CDR3 is built from 17 residues. Trimming took 3 bases from V and 4 from J; bases not matched to a gene: 12. Germline V gene data show CDR1 as MNHEY and CDR2 as SMNVEV (reference sequence). CDR3 loop: CASSFLDGQVSYNEQFF. In nucleotides, the CDR3 is TGTGCCAGCAGTTTCCTAGACGGACAGGTCTCATACAATGAGCAGTTCTTC.

V is TRBV29-1 and J is TRBJ1-2, with 7 bases that match TRBD1. Trimming took 3 bases from V and 3 from J; bases not matched to a gene: 16. CDR3 size: 17 residues. Germline V gene data show CDR1 as SQVTM and CDR2 as ANQGSEA. CDR3 sequence reads: CSVDPRLLAGTDYGYTF. The DNA for the CDR3 is TGCAGCGTTGACCCGAGACTCTTAGCAGGGACAGACTATGGCTACACCTTC.

This rearrangement joins TRBV10-2 to TRBJ1-5; D is ambiguous. V dropped 4 bases and J dropped 2 bases, with 9 bases sitting between them. The V gene's germline CDR1 is WSHSY and CDR2 SAAADI. CDR3 length: 14 residues. The CDR3 reads CASSGSTRNQPQHF. The CDR3 DNA reads TGCGCCAGCAGTGGCAGTACGCGCAATCAGCCCCAGCATTTT.

The CDR3 here is CAWSVEGAMPQHF. CDR3 DNA: TGTGCCTGGAGTGTTGAGGGGGCGATGCCCCAGCATTTT. The chain combines TRBV30 with TRBJ1-5, with TRBD1 matching over 7 bases. CDR1 and CDR2 from the germline V gene are GTSNPN and SVGIG (reference sequence). This CDR3 spans 13 amino acids. Germline trimming cut 0 bases from V and 9 bases from J; bases unmatched to any gene: 5.

J is TRBJ2-4 and V is TRBV4-1; TRBD1 is a possible D gene (6 bases). This CDR3 comprises 20 residues. Trimming removed 5 bases at V and 6 bases at J, with 32 bases between. CDR1 and CDR2 (germline): MGHRA, YSYEKL. The CDR3 protein is CASSFRRYRDTGLEGNIQYF. The DNA for the CDR3 is TGCGCCAGCAGCTTCCGACGATACCGGGACACTGGCTTAGAGGGAAACATTCAGTACTTC.

The chain employs TRBV27 and TRBJ1-6; D might be TRBD1 (5 bases). Trimming removed 5 bases from V and 2 bases from J, with 13 bases in between. The CDR3 has 16 residues. Germline V gives CDR1 MNHEY, CDR2 SMNVEV (reference sequence). The CDR3 loop is CASSIDSLPYNSPLHF. The CDR3 bases are TGTGCCAGCAGTATAGACAGCCTCCCCTATAATTCACCCCTCCACTTT.

This clone was seen only a few times. This chain links TRBV19 with TRBJ1-2, with 9 bases lining up with TRBD1. Germline V gene sequence: CDR1 LNHDA, CDR2 SQIVND (reference sequence). The CDR3 totals 14 residues. Losses at the gene ends were 3 bases for V and 4 bases for J; bases not matched to a gene: 3. The CDR3 DNA sequence: TGTGCCAGTAGTATCACAGGGGGCCCCTATGGCTACACCTTC. This gives the protein CASSITGGPYGYTF.

V usage is TRBV5-1 and J usage is TRBJ2-3, with a weak D call TRBD1 (6 bases). Germline V gene lookup returns CDR1 SGHRS and CDR2 YFSETQ. The CDR3 is 15 residues long. V lost 3 bases and J 2 bases, leaving 13 bases between the germline ends. CDR3 amino acids: CASSSEDSFTDTQYF. As DNA, the CDR3 is TGCGCCAGCAGCTCAGAGGACAGCTTCACAGATACGCAGTATTTT.

This clone appeared a single time. The rearrangement joins TRBV10-3 to TRBJ2-1; D possibly corresponds to TRBD2 (5 bases). There are 14 residues in the CDR3. V gave up 3 bases and J gave up 5 bases, with 11 bases separating them. Per germline, CDR1 ENHRY and CDR2 SYGVKD. The CDR3 protein is CAISERLADNEQFF. In DNA, the CDR3 is TGTGCCATCAGTGAAAGGCTAGCAGACAATGAGCAGTTCTTC.

This clone was detected only a few times. The chain uses TRBV11-3 and TRBJ2-7; TRBD2 might be the D (6 bases). Trimming stripped 5 bases from V and 0 bases from J, with 8 bases between. Germline-derived CDR1 and CDR2 are SGHNT and YENEEA. The CDR3 covers 13 residues. Written as DNA, the CDR3 is TGTGCCAGCAGCCGGGGGTCCTCCTACGAGCAGTACGTC. This translates into CASSRGSSYEQYV.

This chain joins TRBV18 and TRBJ2-7; a weak D match, TRBD1 (6 bases). V shed 3 bases and J shed 3 bases, with 12 bases lying between them. The CDR3 totals 14 residues. Germline V CDR1 and CDR2: KGHSH, LQKENI. The CDR3 bases are TGTGCCAGCTCACCCGCAGGGGCGAACTACGAGCAGTACTTC. Amino acids: CASSPAGANYEQYF.

This clone has just one count. The genes are TRBV10-3 and TRBJ1-1, with a tentative D call TRBD1 (6 bases). V shed 3 bases and J shed 0 bases, with 20 bases lying between them. This CDR3 contains 18 residues. In germline, CDR1 is ENHRY, CDR2 SYGVKD. CDR3: CAISDGPGRGSMNTEAFF. The CDR3 DNA sequence: TGTGCCATCAGTGATGGGCCTGGCAGGGGATCGATGAACACTGAAGCTTTCTTT.

This rearrangement joins TRBV16 to TRBJ1-1; D gene ambiguous. This CDR3 region has 15 residues. Germline V gives CDR1 KGHSY, CDR2 FQNENV. Deletions cut 0 bases from V and 1 base from J, with 9 bases between. Written as DNA, the CDR3 is TGTGCCAGCAGCCAATCCAGAGGGAGGAACACTGAAGCTTTCTTT. This codes for CASSQSRGRNTEAFF. The variable domain in full, completed from reference TRBV16 and TRBJ1-1, reads GEEVAQTPKHLVRGEGQKAKLYCAPIKGHSYVFWYQQVLKNEFKFLISFQNENVFDETGMPKERFSAKCLPNSPCSLEIQATKLEDSAVYFCASSQSRGRNTEAFFGQGTRLTVV.

On this clone itself: Other nucleotide sequences in the sample specify the same CDR3. This rearrangement joins TRBV18 to TRBJ2-3; D is uncertain. CDR1 is KGHSH, CDR2 LQKENI, per germline. The V gene lost 3 bases and the J gene lost 2 bases, with 6 bases spanning the gap. CDR3 size: 13 residues. CDR3 protein: CASSPPSTDTQYF. The CDR3 bases are TGTGCCAGCTCACCTCCCTCCACAGATACGCAGTATTTT.

In this sample, this clone turned up once. The chain recombines TRBV10-3 with TRBJ1-1; no firm D call. V was pared by 8 bases and J by 1 base, with 11 bases between. From germline, CDR1 is ENHRY and CDR2 SYGVKD. The CDR3 contains 13 residues. CDR3 loop: CAIRSVGNTEAFF. The CDR3 bases are TGTGCCATCCGGAGCGTAGGGAACACTGAAGCTTTCTTT.

J is TRBJ2-1 and V is TRBV24-1; D perhaps matches TRBD1 (6 bases). CDR1 and CDR2 from the germline V gene are KGHDR and SFDVKD. The V and J ends lost 4 bases and 0 bases respectively, with 18 bases between them. This CDR3 region has 18 residues. CDR3 loop: CATSELGQGPGSYNEQFF. CDR3 nucleotide sequence: TGTGCCACCAGTGAATTGGGCCAGGGGCCGGGCTCCTACAATGAGCAGTTCTTC.

This clone was recorded once. The chain combines TRBV7-9 with TRBJ1-2; D is uncertain. CDR1 is SEHNR, CDR2 FQNEAQ, per germline (reference sequence). The V gene lost 3 bases and the J gene lost 9 bases, with 17 bases spanning the gap. This CDR3 spans 14 amino acids. CDR3 residues: CASSFPTGIDSYTF. DNA of the CDR3: TGTGCCAGCAGCTTCCCGACCGGAATTGACAGCTACACCTTC.

The rearrangement joins TRBV6-2 or TRBV6-3 to TRBJ2-5; D might be TRBD1 (6 bases). V gave up 5 bases and J gave up 3 bases, with 16 bases separating them. The germline V gene has CDR1 MNHEY and CDR2 SVGEGT. There are 15 residues in the CDR3. CDR3 loop: CASSDVMGAEETQYF. In DNA form, the CDR3 reads TGTGCCAGCAGTGACGTAATGGGGGCGGAAGAGACCCAGTACTTC.

V gene TRBV28 combines with J gene TRBJ2-5; a possible D gene is TRBD2 (6 bases). Germline V gives CDR1 MDHEN, CDR2 SYDVKM. The CDR3 is 16 amino acids. With 1 base removed from V and 3 bases from J, the gap between germline ends came to 15 bases. DNA for the CDR3: TGTGCCAGCAGTTTATTTACGGGAGCGGCAGAAGAGACCCAGTACTTC. This gives the protein CASSLFTGAAEETQYF.

This chain uses TRBV11-3 with TRBJ2-5; no reliable D call. Germline assignment: CDR1 SGHNT and CDR2 YENEEA. CDR3 length equals 13 residues. Trimming removed 4 bases from V and 4 bases from J, with 10 bases in between. The CDR3 loop is CASSYRLSETQYF. CDR3 sequence (DNA): TGTGCCAGCAGCTACAGATTGTCAGAGACCCAGTACTTC. Together with reference TRBV11-3 and TRBJ2-5, the CDR3 gives the full variable domain: EAGVVQSPRYKIIEKKQPVAFWCNPISGHNTLYWYLQNLGQGPELLIRYENEEAVDDSQLPKDRFSAERLKGVDSTLKIQPAELGDSAVYLCASSYRLSETQYFGPGTRLLVL.

The genes are TRBV11-2 and TRBJ1-2; 11 nucleotides match TRBD1. V shed 5 bases and J 7 bases; nucleotides not matched to a gene: 3. The length of the CDR3 is 13 residues. The germline V gene encodes CDR1 SGHAT and CDR2 FQNNGV. The CDR3 DNA reads TGTGCCAGCAGCGGACAGGGGGCGCTTGGCTACACCTTC. Protein sequence: CASSGQGALGYTF. The full variable domain, in which reference TRBV11-2 and TRBJ1-2 provide the parts outside the CDR3, is EAGVAQSPRYKIIEKRQSVAFWCNPISGHATLYWYQQILGQGPKLLIQFQNNGVVDDSQLPKDRFSAERLKGVDSTLKIQPAKLEDSAVYLCASSGQGALGYTFGSGTRLTVV.

The gene calls are TRBV18 and TRBJ1-1; D remains unclear. V shed 3 bases and J shed 0 bases, with 11 bases lying between them. The CDR3 covers 15 residues. Germline V CDR1 and CDR2: KGHSH, LQKENI. The DNA for the CDR3 is TGTGCCAGCTCACCGTCCAGATCCATGAACACTGAAGCTTTCTTT. It encodes CASSPSRSMNTEAFF. Using reference TRBV18 and TRBJ1-1 for the parts outside the CDR3, the full variable domain is NAGVMQNPRHLVRRRGQEARLRCSPMKGHSHVYWYRQLPEEGLKFMVYLQKENIIDESGMPKERFSAEFPKEGPSILRIQQVVRGDSAAYFCASSPSRSMNTEAFFGQGTRLTVV.

This clone was detected a few times. V gene TRBV5-1 combines with J gene TRBJ1-6; D possibly corresponds to TRBD1 (6 bases). Germline values: CDR1 SGHRS, CDR2 YFSETQ. The CDR3 totals 16 residues. V lost 3 bases and J 8 bases, leaving 18 bases between the germline ends. CDR3 loop: CASSSLTGSLDSPLHF. The CDR3 DNA reads TGCGCCAGCAGCTCACTGACAGGTTCGTTGGATTCACCCCTCCACTTT.

The chain employs TRBV11-3 and TRBJ1-2; a possible D gene is TRBD1 (5 bases). Per the germline V gene, CDR1 is SGHNT and CDR2 is YENEEA. This CDR3 is built from 18 residues. V dropped 1 base and J dropped 1 base, with 19 bases sitting between them. The CDR3 DNA reads as TGTGCCAGCAGCTTAGGGCGGGACCGCAAAACAATTAACTATGGCTACACCTTC. Translating gives CASSLGRDRKTINYGYTF. Full variable domain (remainder filled in from reference TRBV11-3 and TRBJ1-2): EAGVVQSPRYKIIEKKQPVAFWCNPISGHNTLYWYLQNLGQGPELLIRYENEEAVDDSQLPKDRFSAERLKGVDSTLKIQPAELGDSAVYLCASSLGRDRKTINYGYTFGSGTRLTVV.

This clone came up a few times. J is TRBJ2-1 and V is TRBV11-3, with 7 bases that match TRBD2. Looked up from germline, CDR1 is SGHNT and CDR2 is YENEEA. V shed 1 base, J shed 7 bases, and the junction held 4 bases outside the gene matches. The CDR3 contains 14 residues. CDR3 protein: CASSLVGGPNEQFF. The CDR3 coding sequence is TGTGCCAGCAGCTTAGTGGGAGGGCCGAATGAGCAGTTCTTC. Variable domain in full (rest from reference TRBV11-3 and TRBJ2-1): EAGVVQSPRYKIIEKKQPVAFWCNPISGHNTLYWYLQNLGQGPELLIRYENEEAVDDSQLPKDRFSAERLKGVDSTLKIQPAELGDSAVYLCASSLVGGPNEQFFGPGTRLTVL.

This chain uses TRBV11-2 with TRBJ2-1; tentatively, D is TRBD2 (5 bases). V was shortened by 3 bases and J by 4 bases, with 19 bases between the two germline ends. Germline CDR1 and CDR2: SGHAT and FQNNGV. This CDR3 has 17 amino acids. CDR3 region: CASSFYKGRTGYNEQFF. The CDR3 coding sequence is TGTGCCAGCAGCTTTTATAAAGGGAGAACGGGGTACAATGAGCAGTTCTTC.

The chain carries TRBV28 and TRBJ1-3; D gene uncertain. Between the trimmed V and J ends, which lost 4 bases and 2 bases, there was a span of 6 bases. The CDR3 has 13 amino acids. Germline V gene lookup returns CDR1 MDHEN and CDR2 SYDVKM. CDR3 sequence (DNA): TGTGCCAGCAGTTATCCTACTGGAAACACCATATATTTT. The encoded protein is CASSYPTGNTIYF.

V usage is TRBV5-6 and J usage is TRBJ1-4; D uncertain. This CDR3 region has 14 residues. Trimming took off 6 bases at V and 0 bases at J, with 9 bases between the two ends. Germline loops: CDR1 SGHDT, CDR2 YYEEEE. The CDR3 loop reads CASTFGATNEKLFF. CDR3 nucleotide sequence: TGTGCCAGCACCTTCGGAGCAACTAATGAAAAACTGTTTTTT.

The rearrangement joins TRBV7-9 to TRBJ1-5; D call uncertain. This CDR3 contains 16 residues. The germline V gene has CDR1 SEHNR and CDR2 FQNEAQ (reference sequence). Between the trimmed V and J ends, which lost 5 bases and 3 bases, there was a span of 17 bases. Here the CDR3 reads CASSGPRGQPNQPQHF. The CDR3 bases are TGTGCCAGCAGCGGGCCGAGAGGGCAGCCCAATCAGCCCCAGCATTTT.